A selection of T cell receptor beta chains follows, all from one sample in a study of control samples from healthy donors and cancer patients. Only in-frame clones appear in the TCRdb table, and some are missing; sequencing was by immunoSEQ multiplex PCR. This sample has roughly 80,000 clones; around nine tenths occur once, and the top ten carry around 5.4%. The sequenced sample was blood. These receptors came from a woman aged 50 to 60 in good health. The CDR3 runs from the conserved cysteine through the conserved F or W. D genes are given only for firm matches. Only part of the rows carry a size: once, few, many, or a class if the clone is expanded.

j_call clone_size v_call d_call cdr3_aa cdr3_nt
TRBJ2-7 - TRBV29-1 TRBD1 CSARTGGAGEQYF TGCAGCGCCCGGACAGGGGGAGCCGGCGAGCAGTACTTC
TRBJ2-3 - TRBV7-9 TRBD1 CASSLGGTGGADTQYF TGTGCCAGCAGCTTAGGCGGGACAGGGGGCGCAGATACGCAGTATTTT
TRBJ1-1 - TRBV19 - CASNFRQGLNTEAFF TGTGCCAGTAACTTCCGCCAGGGACTGAACACTGAAGCTTTCTTT
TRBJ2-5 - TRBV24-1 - CATSDPAGETQYF TGTGCCACCAGTGATCCGGCGGGGGAGACCCAGTACTTC
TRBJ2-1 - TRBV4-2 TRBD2 CASSPAGEGNNEQFF TGTGCCAGCAGCCCCGCCGGGGAGGGTAACAATGAGCAGTTCTTC
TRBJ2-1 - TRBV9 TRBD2 CASSASGISYNEQFF TGTGCCAGCAGCGCCAGCGGGATCTCCTACAATGAGCAGTTCTTC
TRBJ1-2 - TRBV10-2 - CASSESGRGRDYGYTF TGCGCCAGCAGTGAGTCGGGAAGGGGAAGGGACTATGGCTACACCTTC
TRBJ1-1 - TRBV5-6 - CASSLGTHTEAFF TGTGCCAGCAGCCTGGGGACACACACTGAAGCTTTCTTT
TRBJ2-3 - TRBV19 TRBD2 CASSMAVAGVSDTQYF TGTGCCAGTAGTATGGCGGTAGCGGGGGTTTCAGATACGCAGTATTTT
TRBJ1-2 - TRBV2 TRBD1 CASSKDRGSYGYTF TGTGCCAGCAGTAAGGACAGGGGCTCCTATGGCTACACCTTC
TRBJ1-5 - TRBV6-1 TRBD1 CASSEALGTGGDGQPQHF TGTGCCAGCAGTGAAGCTCTAGGAACAGGGGGAGATGGTCAGCCCCAGCATTTT
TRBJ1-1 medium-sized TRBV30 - CASPGYASTEAFF TGTGCTTCCCCGGGGTATGCTAGCACTGAAGCTTTCTTT
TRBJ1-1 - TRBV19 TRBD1 CASGDPGQGTEAFF TGTGCCAGTGGGGATCCGGGACAGGGGACTGAAGCTTTCTTT
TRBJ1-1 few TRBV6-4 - CASSDEWGGHTEAFF TGTGCCAGCAGTGACGAGTGGGGAGGACACACTGAAGCTTTCTTT
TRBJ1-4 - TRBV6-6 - CASSPNAGVYFPTNEKLFF TGTGCCAGCAGTCCCAACGCCGGGGTGTATTTTCCAACTAATGAAAAACTGTTTTTT
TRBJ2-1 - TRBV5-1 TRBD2 CASGRTSGDYNEQFF TGCGCCAGCGGTCGGACTAGCGGGGACTACAATGAGCAGTTCTTC
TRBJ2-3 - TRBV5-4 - CASSPNLGADTQYF TGTGCCAGCAGCCCCAACCTGGGGGCAGATACGCAGTATTTT
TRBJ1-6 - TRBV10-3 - CAISESGENSPLHF TGTGCCATCAGTGAGTCGGGAGAGAATTCACCCCTCCACTTT
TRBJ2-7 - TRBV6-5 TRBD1 CASAPGGTGAYEQYF TGTGCCAGCGCGCCGGGAGGGACAGGGGCCTACGAGCAGTACTTC
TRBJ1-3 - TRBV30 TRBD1 CAWSVTGRGRVTIYF TGTGCCTGGAGTGTAACCGGCAGGGGGCGCGTCACCATATATTTT
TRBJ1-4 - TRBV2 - CASTLSGEKLFF TGTGCCAGCACACTCTCGGGGGAAAAACTGTTTTTT
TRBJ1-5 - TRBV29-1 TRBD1 CSVQGQVDQPQHF TGCAGCGTTCAAGGACAGGTAGATCAGCCCCAGCATTTT
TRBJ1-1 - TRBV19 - CASSPATTEAFF TGTGCCAGTAGTCCCGCTACCACTGAAGCTTTCTTT
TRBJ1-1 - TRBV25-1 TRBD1 CASTGDRANTEAFF TGTGCCAGCACCGGGGACAGAGCGAACACTGAAGCTTTCTTT
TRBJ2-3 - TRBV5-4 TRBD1 CASSLSWTGSDDTQYF TGTGCCAGCAGCTTGAGCTGGACAGGGTCTGACGATACGCAGTATTTT
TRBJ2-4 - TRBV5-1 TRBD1 CASSPWDRGSNIQYF TGCGCCAGCAGCCCCTGGGACAGGGGAAGTAACATTCAGTACTTC
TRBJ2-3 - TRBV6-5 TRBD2 CASSLRAGGIDTQYF TGTGCCAGCAGCTTGAGAGCGGGGGGTATAGATACGCAGTATTTT
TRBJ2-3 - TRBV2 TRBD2 CASNPLIAGTDTQYF TGTGCCAGCAACCCCCTCATAGCGGGGACAGATACGCAGTATTTT
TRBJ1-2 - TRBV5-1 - CASSLGGLSQGYTF TGCGCCAGCAGCTTAGGCGGGCTTTCTCAGGGCTACACCTTC
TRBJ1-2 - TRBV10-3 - CAISVTDYGYTF TGTGCCATCAGTGTGACAGACTATGGCTACACCTTC
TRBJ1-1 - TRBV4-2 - CASSQVEAGQRIMNTEAFF TGTGCCAGCAGCCAAGTAGAGGCAGGCCAACGAATCATGAACACTGAAGCTTTCTTT
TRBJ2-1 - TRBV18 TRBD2 CASSQDSGTSGGGFF TGTGCCAGCTCACAAGACTCCGGGACTAGCGGGGGGGGGTTCTTC
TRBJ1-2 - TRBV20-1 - CSAPDGAGYTF TGCAGTGCTCCGGACGGGGCTGGCTACACCTTC
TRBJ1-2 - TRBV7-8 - CASSLAHPGIGGYTF TGTGCCAGCAGCTTAGCGCACCCAGGGATTGGTGGCTACACCTTC
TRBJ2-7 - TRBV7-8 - CASSPSGRAGDGEQYF TGTGCCAGCAGCCCCTCGGGAAGGGCCGGGGATGGCGAGCAGTACTTC
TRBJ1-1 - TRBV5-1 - CASSLATGWDTEAFF TGCGCCAGCAGCTTGGCCACAGGGTGGGACACTGAAGCTTTCTTT
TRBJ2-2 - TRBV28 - CASNTIRSGLDTGELFF TGTGCCAGCAATACTATCAGGTCCGGGCTTGACACCGGGGAGCTGTTTTTT
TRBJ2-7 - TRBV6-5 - CASTNYYEQYF TGTGCCAGCACCAACTATTACGAGCAGTACTTC
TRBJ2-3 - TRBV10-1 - CASSEPREGDTQYF TGCGCCAGCAGTGAACCACGAGAAGGAGATACGCAGTATTTT
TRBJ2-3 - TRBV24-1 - CATSDLTDSTDTQYF TGTGCCACCAGTGATTTGACAGATAGCACAGATACGCAGTATTTT
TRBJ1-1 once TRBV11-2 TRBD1 CASSLNAGGTEAFF TGTGCCAGCAGCCTGAACGCAGGGGGTACTGAAGCTTTCTTT
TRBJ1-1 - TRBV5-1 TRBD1 CATRQGSDTEAFF TGCGCCACGAGACAGGGAAGTGACACTGAAGCTTTCTTT